Below are 11 T cell receptor beta chains sequenced from a single sample in a study of blood T cell repertoires in COVID-19. This table comes from immunoSEQ multiplex PCR, and its TCRdb copy is limited to in-frame clones, with some not included. The sample holds 300,000 or so clones, around nine tenths seen once. Specimen: PBMCs or T cells enriched from blood (not recorded which). The receptors were gathered from a woman in her 30s who had recovered from COVID-19.

About this clone itself: An end of the junction differs from the germline gene, which may be a read error. The chain recombines TRBV5-1 with TRBJ1-6, with 7 bases that match TRBD1. The germline V gene encodes CDR1 SGHRS and CDR2 YFSETQ. There are 14 residues in the CDR3. DNA of the CDR3: TGCGCCAGCAGCCTGGGACAGTATACTTCACCCCTCCACTTT. Translation: CASSLGQYTSPLHF.

V and J are TRBV5-4 and TRBJ1-4, with D possibly TRBD1 on 6 matching bases. Trimming took 2 bases from V and 5 from J, leaving 10 bases between them. The CDR3 covers 14 residues. Germline loops: CDR1 SGHNT, CDR2 YYREEE (reference sequence). CDR3 nucleotides: TGTGCCAGCAGCTTCGGAGACAGGAATGAAAAACTGTTTTTT. This translates into CASSFGDRNEKLFF.

V is TRBV7-6 and J is TRBJ1-6; 9 bases map to TRBD1. The CDR3 spans 16 residues. With 5 bases clipped from V and 7 bases from J, the junction kept 9 bases outside the gene matches. The germline gives CDR1 SGHVS, CDR2 FNYEAQ. The CDR3 region has the DNA TGTGCCAGCAGCGTTAGTGGGACAGGGTACAATTCACCCCTCCACTTT. Translating gives CASSVSGTGYNSPLHF.

The V gene is TRBV7-2, the J gene TRBJ1-4; the match to TRBD1 covers 9 bases. Per the germline V gene, CDR1 is SGHTA and CDR2 is FQGNSA. The junction had 9 bases not matched to a gene; V was cut back by 2 bases and J by 8 bases. CDR3 length: 16 residues. The CDR3 bases are TGTGCCAGCAGCTTACACCAACAGGGGGCGCGAGAAAAACTGTTTTTT. Translation gives CASSLHQQGAREKLFF.

The chain uses TRBV27 and TRBJ2-7; TRBD1 matches at 7 bases. The CDR3 totals 15 residues. Unmatched junction bases numbered 10, after V lost 3 bases and J lost 5 bases. The germline V gene encodes CDR1 MNHEY and CDR2 SMNVEV (reference sequence). CDR3 coding DNA: TGTGCCAGCAGTTTCCTGACAGGGCCCCCCGACGAGCAGTACTTC. Protein product: CASSFLTGPPDEQYF.

About this clone: Germline is not matched at one junction end, which may reflect a read error. The chain uses TRBV27 and TRBJ1-4; TRBD1 aligns across 9 bases. Germline loops: CDR1 MNHEY, CDR2 SMNVEV (reference sequence). The CDR3 is 17 residues long. The CDR3 DNA reads as TGTGCCAGCAGTCTATCCCTACAGGGGGCGCTTGGTGAAAAACTGTTTTTT. The encoded protein is CASSLSLQGALGEKLFF.

This clone was observed once. This CDR3 is CACGSYEQYF. The CDR3 DNA reads TGTGCCTGTGGCAGCTACGAGCAGTACTTC. V gene TRBV30 combines with J gene TRBJ2-7; D gene unclear. V lost 6 bases and J lost 3, with 6 bases in between. The length of the CDR3 is 10 residues. Germline V gene lookup returns CDR1 GTSNPN and CDR2 SVGIG (reference sequence).

The rearrangement links TRBV5-1 to TRBJ2-7, with D possibly TRBD1 on 5 matching bases. Per the germline V gene, CDR1 is SGHRS and CDR2 is YFSETQ. The CDR3 has 16 amino acids. The V and J ends lost 3 bases and 2 bases respectively, with 18 bases between them. This CDR3 reads CASSSGQGKMTYEQYF. CDR3 nucleotide sequence: TGCGCCAGCAGCTCTGGACAAGGCAAGATGACCTACGAGCAGTACTTC. Complete variable domain (other parts from reference TRBV5-1 and TRBJ2-7): KAGVTQTPRYLIKTRGQQVTLSCSPISGHRSVSWYQQTPGQGLQFLFEYFSETQRNKGNFPGRFSGRQFSNSRSEMNVSTLELGDSALYLCASSSGQGKMTYEQYFGPGTRLTVT.

This clone came up a few times. The V call is TRBV5-5, the J call TRBJ2-7; TRBD1 aligns across 7 bases. V lost 0 bases, J lost 2 bases, and 2 bases stayed unmatched. The germline gives CDR1 SGHKS, CDR2 YYEKEE (reference sequence). This CDR3 comprises 14 residues. The CDR3 DNA reads TGTGCCAGCAGCTTGGCAACAGGGGCCTACGAGCAGTACTTC. Protein product: CASSLATGAYEQYF.

The V and J genes are TRBV28 and TRBJ1-5; possibly TRBD1 for D (5 bases). This CDR3 spans 16 amino acids. Germline CDR1 and CDR2: MDHEN and SYDVKM. With 5 bases removed from V and 2 bases from J, the gap between germline ends came to 16 bases. The CDR3 DNA reads TGTGCCAGCAGTACCCGGCAGGGTCTTGGCAATCAGCCCCAGCATTTT. Its protein is CASSTRQGLGNQPQHF.

The chain employs TRBV14 and TRBJ2-3, with D possibly matching TRBD2 (6 bases). This CDR3 has 13 amino acids. V was cut by 4 bases and J by 3 bases, with 8 bases left in between. The germline V gene encodes CDR1 SGHDN and CDR2 FVKESK. CDR3 nucleotide sequence: TGTGCCAGCAGCCCCGCGGGGACAGATACGCAGTATTTT. Protein: CASSPAGTDTQYF.